Presented here are 28 T cell receptor beta chains from one specimen sequenced in a study of brain T cells in children with intractable seizures (dated by TCRdb to the early 2020s). The meaning of the sample's time point label: resected brain tissue, or blood drawn just prior to surgery. Library generation was performed with the immunoSEQ multiplex PCR assay. TCRdb carries this immuneACCESS record with in-frame sequences only. Its versions omit some clonotypes, under half of them owing to an unresolved V gene in the studies checked, with the rest unexplained. The sample table shows 65,000 to 85,000 clones, and about 92% are seen once. More than 1.5% of the sample lies in the top ten. Sequenced material: peripheral blood, taken at surgery. These TCRs come from a boy less than two years old with tuberous sclerosis and intractable seizures.

V usage is TRBV7-6 and J usage is TRBJ2-3; tentative D call: TRBD2 (7 bases). Germline CDR1 and CDR2: SGHVS and FNYEAQ. The CDR3 runs 16 residues. The V gene lost 3 bases and the J gene lost 3 bases, with 16 bases spanning the gap. This CDR3 reads CASSFTGGPWTDTQYF. Written as DNA, the CDR3 is TGTGCCAGCAGCTTTACCGGGGGGCCGTGGACAGATACGCAGTATTTT.

The rearrangement joins TRBV10-1 to TRBJ1-5, with D unresolved. The CDR3 runs 14 residues. CDR1 and CDR2 from the germline V gene are WNHNN and SYGVQD (reference sequence). The V gene lost 2 bases and the J gene lost 0 bases, with 5 bases spanning the gap. The CDR3 DNA follows: TGCGCCAGCAGTGAGGGTTATAGCAATCAGCCCCAGCATTTT. It codes for CASSEGYSNQPQHF.

The V call is TRBV10-2, the J call TRBJ1-1, with D maybe TRBD1 (6 bases). The CDR3 loop spans 16 amino acids. V lost 4 bases, J lost 2 bases, and 17 bases lay in between. From germline, CDR1 is WSHSY and CDR2 SAAADI. The CDR3 DNA follows: TGCGCCAGCAGTGTTTCGGTGCGGGGGCTTAACACTGAAGCTTTCTTT. Its translation is CASSVSVRGLNTEAFF.

The J gene is TRBJ1-6, the V gene TRBV5-7; possible D gene TRBD1, 6 bases. TRBV5-7 is sorted into the ORF group, with uncertain function. The V gene lost 2 bases and the J gene lost 1 base, with 16 bases spanning the gap. The CDR3 consists of 18 residues. In nucleotides, the CDR3 is TGTGCCAGCAGCTTACGCAGGGGTTACAGTTCCTATAATTCACCCCTCCACTTT. Translating it yields CASSLRRGYSSYNSPLHF.

The V and J genes are TRBV2 and TRBJ2-7, with unresolved D. The germline V gene encodes CDR1 SNHLY and CDR2 FYNNEI. Trimming removed 5 bases at V and 2 bases at J, with 10 bases between. The CDR3 is made up of 13 amino acids. In nucleotides, the CDR3 is TGTGCCAGCAGTTTTAGGGCTACCTACGAGCAGTACTTC. Translating it yields CASSFRATYEQYF. Together with reference TRBV2 and TRBJ2-7, the CDR3 gives the full variable domain: EPEVTQTPSHQVTQMGQEVILRCVPISNHLYFYWYRQILGQKVEFLVSFYNNEISEKSEIFDDQFSVERPDGSNFTLKIRSTKLEDSAMYFCASSFRATYEQYFGPGTRLTVT.

The rearrangement uses TRBV9 and TRBJ2-7, with a weak D call TRBD2 (6 bases). V dropped 4 bases and J dropped 4 bases, with 21 bases sitting between them. Germline-derived CDR1 and CDR2 are SGDLS and YYNGEE. CDR3 length equals 16 residues. This chain's CDR3 is CASSSGPTIGRYEQYF. Here the CDR3 DNA reads TGTGCCAGCAGCTCTGGGCCCACCATAGGGAGGTACGAGCAGTACTTC.

The rearrangement links TRBV30 to TRBJ2-7; 8 nucleotides line up with TRBD1. The CDR3 is made up of 12 amino acids. CDR1 GTSNPN and CDR2 SVGIG come from the germline V gene (reference sequence). J gave up 4 bases and V 4 bases, and 3 bases lay outside the gene matches. CDR3 in DNA: TGTGCCTGGACAGGGGGCCAATACGAGCAGTACTTC. Translating gives CAWTGGQYEQYF.

This clone came up once. The V gene is TRBV18, the J gene TRBJ1-3; 7 bases agree with TRBD1. The CDR3 is 18 residues long. CDR1 and CDR2 (germline): KGHSH, LQKENI. The V gene end was trimmed by 3 bases and the J gene end by 0 bases; junction bases not matched to a gene: 11. The CDR3 reads CASSPLPGQSSSGNTIYF. In DNA, the CDR3 is TGTGCCAGCTCACCGCTCCCGGGACAGTCCTCCTCTGGAAACACCATATATTTT.

The chain couples TRBV10-3 to TRBJ2-1; maybe TRBD2 (5 bases). The CDR3 covers 11 residues. Germline lookup yields CDR1 ENHRY and CDR2 SYGVKD. Trimming removed 10 bases at V and 8 bases at J, with 12 bases between. CDR3 nucleotides: TGTGCCACCCTAGCTGGCTATGAGCAGTTCTTC. This encodes CATLAGYEQFF.

The V and J genes are TRBV9 and TRBJ2-1; D uncertain. CDR3 length equals 13 residues. Between the trimmed V and J ends, which lost 1 base and 6 bases, there was a span of 8 bases. Germline V CDR1 and CDR2: SGDLS, YYNGEE. The CDR3 nucleotides are TGTGCCAGCAGCGTAACGGAAGGCAATGAGCAGTTCTTC. This translates into CASSVTEGNEQFF.

In its sample, this clone was seen once. The chain uses TRBV27 and TRBJ1-3; TRBD1 is a possible D gene (5 bases). This CDR3 comprises 18 residues. Trimming cost V 4 bases and J 4 bases, with 23 bases left between them. Germline V gene lookup returns CDR1 MNHEY and CDR2 SMNVEV (reference sequence). The DNA for the CDR3 is TGTGCCAGCAGTTCCCGTCGGGACCCACCCTGGGGGGGAAACACCATATATTTT. It is translated as CASSSRRDPPWGGNTIYF.

The genes are TRBV28 and TRBJ1-2, with D possibly being TRBD1 (6 bases). The CDR3 covers 16 residues. Trimming cost V 5 bases and J 8 bases, with 24 bases left between them. Looked up from germline, CDR1 is MDHEN and CDR2 is SYDVKM. The CDR3 sequence is CASSRPTGPITGGYTF. For the CDR3, the DNA is TGTGCCAGCAGTAGACCGACAGGCCCTATAACTGGGGGCTACACCTTC.

The gene calls are TRBV28 and TRBJ2-7; a possible D gene is TRBD2 (5 bases). The V gene lost 6 bases and the J gene lost 1 base, with 16 bases spanning the gap. Germline V gene lookup returns CDR1 MDHEN and CDR2 SYDVKM. This CDR3 region has 15 residues. CDR3 bases: TGTGCCAGCAGGACCCCGGGGTCCATATCCTACGAGCAGTACTTC. Encoded protein: CASRTPGSISYEQYF.

The chain is built from TRBV24-1 and TRBJ2-5; D gene unclear. With 11 bases removed from V and 7 bases from J, the gap between germline ends came to 16 bases. The CDR3 spans 12 residues. The germline CDR1 and CDR2 sequences are KGHDR and SFDVKD. CDR3 bases: TGTGCCAGACCGACACTTCCCGGGACCCAGTACTTC. Its translation is CARPTLPGTQYF.

The J gene is TRBJ2-1, the V gene TRBV7-3, with a tentative D call TRBD2 (6 bases). Trimming took off 5 bases at V and 4 bases at J, with 12 bases between the two ends. This CDR3 is built from 14 residues. Germline V gene sequence: CDR1 SGHTA, CDR2 FQGTGA. This chain's CDR3 is CASSAGLGYNEQFF. The CDR3 nucleotides read TGTGCCAGCAGCGCGGGACTCGGGTACAATGAGCAGTTCTTC.

This chain links TRBV13 with TRBJ2-7; 7 positions match TRBD1. Germline V gene data show CDR1 as PRHDT and CDR2 as FYEKMQ (reference sequence). The CDR3 totals 14 residues. The V segment lost 4 bases and the J segment 1 base; nucleotides outside the gene matches: 4. The CDR3 nucleotides read TGTGCCAGCAGCTCCCCGGACAGGTCCTACGAGCAGTACTTC. The encoded protein is CASSSPDRSYEQYF.

The chain uses TRBV2 and TRBJ2-5; D unresolved. Trimming shortened V by 10 bases and J by 5 bases, and 14 bases separated the two germline ends. Looked up from germline, CDR1 is SNHLY and CDR2 is FYNNEI. The CDR3 runs to 12 residues. CDR3 amino acids: CATLLTLETQYF. The CDR3 DNA follows: TGTGCCACCCTATTAACACTTGAGACCCAGTACTTC.

This rearrangement joins TRBV5-1 to TRBJ2-1, with 7 bases identical to TRBD2. CDR1 and CDR2 (germline): SGHRS, YFSETQ. The J segment lost 5 bases and the V segment lost 0 bases, leaving 8 bases of the junction unmatched. The CDR3 length is 16 residues. CDR3: CASSLGAGRPNNEQFF. The DNA for the CDR3 is TGCGCCAGCAGCTTGGGGGCCGGGAGGCCAAACAATGAGCAGTTCTTC.

V gene TRBV29-1 combines with J gene TRBJ2-3; D ambiguous. Trimming pared 2 bases from V and 0 bases from J, leaving 9 bases between. Germline V CDR1 and CDR2: SQVTM, ANQGSEA. This CDR3 is built from 14 residues. The CDR3 DNA sequence: TGCAGCGTTGAACGGGCTGAAAGCACAGATACGCAGTATTTT. Translated, it gives CSVERAESTDTQYF.

This clone came up once. V and J are TRBV7-9 and TRBJ1-2; possibly TRBD1 for D (6 bases). V lost 8 bases and J lost 2, with 15 bases in between. CDR1 is SEHNR, CDR2 FQNEAQ, per germline (reference sequence). The CDR3 is made up of 14 amino acids. The CDR3: CASGQTPENYGYTF. CDR3 DNA: TGTGCCAGCGGACAGACACCGGAAAACTATGGCTACACCTTC. Together with reference TRBV7-9 and TRBJ1-2, the CDR3 gives the full variable domain: DTGVSQNPRHKITKRGQNVTFRCDPISEHNRLYWYRQTLGQGPEFLTYFQNEAQLEKSRLLSDRFSAERPKGSFSTLEIQRTEQGDSAMYLCASGQTPENYGYTFGSGTRLTVV.

The CDR3 here is CASSYSSTRPEQYF. In DNA, the CDR3 is TGTGCCAGCAGTTACTCGTCGACGAGGCCTGAGCAGTACTTC. V is TRBV6-5 and J is TRBJ2-7; no definite D call. The germline V gene encodes CDR1 MNHEY and CDR2 SVGAGI. CDR3 length equals 14 residues. V was shortened by 0 bases and J by 7 bases, with 13 bases between the two germline ends.

This chain joins TRBV28 and TRBJ2-3; weak D call: TRBD2 (6 bases). CDR1 MDHEN and CDR2 SYDVKM come from the germline V gene. This CDR3 is 19 amino acids long. V lost 4 bases and J lost 1, with 24 bases in between. CDR3 residues: CASSYPLREDREGTDTQYF. The DNA of the CDR3 is TGTGCCAGCAGTTACCCTTTGAGGGAGGACCGTGAGGGCACAGATACGCAGTATTTT.

The rearrangement uses TRBV7-9 and TRBJ1-1; D gene unclear. In germline, CDR1 is SEHNR, CDR2 FQNEAQ (reference sequence). The length of the CDR3 is 15 residues. The V and J ends lost 2 bases and 2 bases respectively, with 12 bases between them. The DNA of the CDR3 is TGTGCCAGCAGCTTACAGGACCTTGCCAACACTGAAGCTTTCTTT. Translating gives CASSLQDLANTEAFF.

The gene calls are TRBV5-8 and TRBJ2-4; no reliable D call. The CDR3 is made up of 15 amino acids. CDR1 is SGHTS and CDR2 is YDEGEE in the germline V gene. With 2 bases removed from V and 1 base from J, the gap between germline ends came to 10 bases. Written as DNA, the CDR3 is TGTGCCAGCAGCTTTTTCATGATTGCCAAAAACATTCAGTACTTC. Translation: CASSFFMIAKNIQYF.

This clone was detected only once. The V gene is TRBV12-3 or TRBV12-4, the J gene TRBJ2-1; 8 nucleotides align to TRBD1. Losses at the gene ends were 7 bases for V and 9 bases for J; bases not matched to a gene: 8. The CDR3 has 13 amino acids. CDR3 residues: CASNSQGAGEQFF. CDR3 coding DNA: TGTGCCAGCAATTCTCAGGGGGCGGGTGAGCAGTTCTTC.

The rearrangement joins TRBV28 to TRBJ1-1, with D possibly being TRBD1 (5 bases). V lost 3 bases to trimming and J lost 11 bases, with 13 bases between them. Germline-derived CDR1 and CDR2 are MDHEN and SYDVKM. CDR3 size: 12 residues. In DNA form, the CDR3 reads TGTGCCAGCAGTTTCGACAGTCTAACTGCTTTCTTT. It specifies CASSFDSLTAFF.

This sequence joins TRBV7-9 and TRBJ1-3, with D unclear. With 2 bases removed from V and 0 bases from J, the gap between germline ends came to 8 bases. The CDR3 spans 15 residues. Germline V gene sequence: CDR1 SEHNR, CDR2 FQNEAQ (reference sequence). The CDR3 bases are TGTGCCAGCAGCTTAAGTCCGAGCTCTGGAAACACCATATATTTT. Protein: CASSLSPSSGNTIYF.

With respect to this clone: The sample holds other DNA sequences that translate to the same CDR3. This chain uses TRBV18 with TRBJ1-1; D ambiguous. Germline CDR1 KGHSH, CDR2 LQKENI. The CDR3 consists of 14 residues. The ends were cut back, 2 bases at V and 1 base at J, with 8 bases in the middle. The CDR3 region has the DNA TGTGCCAGCTCACCAAGTTGGGGGAACACTGAAGCTTTCTTT. Its translation is CASSPSWGNTEAFF.